Detailed here is one T cell receptor beta chain. Its antigen is still unknown. The V end was cut by 3 bases, the J end by 1 base, with 10 bases between. Germline CDR1 LGHNA, CDR2 YNFKEQ. The CDR3 sequence is 15 residues long. The sample originates from a study of T cell responses to AZD1222 COVID-19 vaccine. Broader study findings: Close to half of spike-specific TCRs reportedly recognize unmutated variant regions. It was only a handful of AZD1222 recipients who were seropositive at baseline. Spike-wide vaccine-associated CD4 TCRs dominated at 160-218 and 743-854. Clonal diversity was possibly underestimated; the donors were predominantly white British and more often female.

Clones were sequenced by immunoSEQ multiplex PCR, and TCRdb holds only the in-frame ones, with some missing. Here the sample spans about 60,000 clones, approximately 86% being singletons. The material was peripheral blood, obtained 28 days after the second AZD1222 dose. The sequence came from an adult who received the AZD1222 COVID-19 vaccine. The rearrangement joins TRBV4-2 to TRBJ1-5, with unresolved D. The CDR3 here is CASSQRVGSNQPQHF. The CDR3 DNA reads TGTGCCAGCAGCCAGCGGGTTGGAAGCAATCAGCCCCAGCATTTT.